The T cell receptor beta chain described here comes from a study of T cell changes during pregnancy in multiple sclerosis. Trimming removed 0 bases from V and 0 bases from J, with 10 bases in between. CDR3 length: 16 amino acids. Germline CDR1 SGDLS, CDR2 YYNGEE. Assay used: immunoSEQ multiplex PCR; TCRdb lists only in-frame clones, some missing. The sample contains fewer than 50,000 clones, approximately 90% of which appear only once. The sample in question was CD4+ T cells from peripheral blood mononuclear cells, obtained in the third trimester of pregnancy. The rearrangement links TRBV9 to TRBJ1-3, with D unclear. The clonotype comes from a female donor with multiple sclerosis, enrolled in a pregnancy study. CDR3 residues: CASSVDAGNSGNTIYF. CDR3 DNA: TGTGCCAGCAGCGTAGATGCCGGTAACTCTGGAAACACCATATATTTT.